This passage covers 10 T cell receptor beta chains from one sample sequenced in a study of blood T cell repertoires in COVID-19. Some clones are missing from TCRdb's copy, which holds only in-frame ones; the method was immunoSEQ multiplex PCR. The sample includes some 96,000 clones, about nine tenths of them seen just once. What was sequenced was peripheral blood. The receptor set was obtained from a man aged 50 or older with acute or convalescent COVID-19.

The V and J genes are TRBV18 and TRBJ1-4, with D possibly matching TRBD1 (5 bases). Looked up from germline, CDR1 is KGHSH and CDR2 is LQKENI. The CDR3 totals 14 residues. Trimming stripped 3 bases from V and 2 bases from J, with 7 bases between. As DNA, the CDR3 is TGTGCCAGCTCACCCCGGGGGACTAATGAAAAACTGTTTTTT. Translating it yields CASSPRGTNEKLFF.

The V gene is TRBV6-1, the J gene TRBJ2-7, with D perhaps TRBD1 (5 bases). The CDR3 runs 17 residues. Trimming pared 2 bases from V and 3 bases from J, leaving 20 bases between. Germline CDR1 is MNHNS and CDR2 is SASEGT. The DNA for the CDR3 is TGTGCCAGCAGTGAAAGGATCGGGCAGGGTACAATCTACGAGCAGTACTTC. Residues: CASSERIGQGTIYEQYF.

This CDR3 is CASSIDRPGGTKNIQYF. Here the CDR3 DNA reads TGTGCCAGTAGTATAGATCGACCGGGGGGAACCAAAAACATTCAGTACTTC. The chain links TRBV19 to TRBJ2-4; 7 bases are a match to TRBD2. In germline, CDR1 is LNHDA, CDR2 SQIVND (reference sequence). The V segment lost 0 bases and the J segment 2 bases; nucleotides outside the gene matches: 7. The CDR3 spans 17 residues.

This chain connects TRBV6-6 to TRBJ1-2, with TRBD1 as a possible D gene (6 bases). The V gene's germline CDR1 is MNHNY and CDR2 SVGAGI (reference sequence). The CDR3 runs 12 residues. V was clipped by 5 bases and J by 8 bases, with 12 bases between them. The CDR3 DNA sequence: TGTGCCAGCAGTCCGCGGACAGACGGCTACACCTTC. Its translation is CASSPRTDGYTF.

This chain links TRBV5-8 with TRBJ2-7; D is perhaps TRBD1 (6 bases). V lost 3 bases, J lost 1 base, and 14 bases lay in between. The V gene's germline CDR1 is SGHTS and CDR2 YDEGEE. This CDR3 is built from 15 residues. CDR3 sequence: CASSSRRGGSYEQYF. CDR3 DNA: TGTGCCAGCAGCTCAAGGCGAGGGGGTTCCTACGAGCAGTACTTC.

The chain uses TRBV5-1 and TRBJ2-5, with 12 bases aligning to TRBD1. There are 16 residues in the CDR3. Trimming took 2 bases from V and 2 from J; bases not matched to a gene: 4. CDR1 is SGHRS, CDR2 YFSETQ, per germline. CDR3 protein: CASSLQGQGAQETQYF. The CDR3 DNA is TGCGCCAGCAGCTTACAGGGACAGGGGGCTCAAGAGACCCAGTACTTC.

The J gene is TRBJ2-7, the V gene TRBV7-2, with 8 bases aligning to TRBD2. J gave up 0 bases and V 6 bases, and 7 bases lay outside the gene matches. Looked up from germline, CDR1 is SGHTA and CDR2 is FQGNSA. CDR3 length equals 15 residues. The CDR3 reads CASRESGSFSYEQYF. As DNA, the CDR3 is TGTGCCAGCAGGGAAAGCGGGAGCTTCTCCTACGAGCAGTACTTC.

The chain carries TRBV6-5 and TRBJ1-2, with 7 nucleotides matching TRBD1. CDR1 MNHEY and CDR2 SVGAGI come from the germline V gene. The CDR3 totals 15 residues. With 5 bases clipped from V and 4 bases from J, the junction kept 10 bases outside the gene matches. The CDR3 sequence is CASSNDRDSSYGYTF. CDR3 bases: TGTGCCAGCAGTAACGACAGGGACTCCAGCTATGGCTACACCTTC.

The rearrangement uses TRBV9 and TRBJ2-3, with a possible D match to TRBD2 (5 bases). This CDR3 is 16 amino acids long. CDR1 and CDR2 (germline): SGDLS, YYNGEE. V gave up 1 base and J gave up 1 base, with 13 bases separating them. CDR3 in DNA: TGTGCCAGCAGCGTATCGGGGTCGTGGGGCACAGATACGCAGTATTTT. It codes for CASSVSGSWGTDTQYF.

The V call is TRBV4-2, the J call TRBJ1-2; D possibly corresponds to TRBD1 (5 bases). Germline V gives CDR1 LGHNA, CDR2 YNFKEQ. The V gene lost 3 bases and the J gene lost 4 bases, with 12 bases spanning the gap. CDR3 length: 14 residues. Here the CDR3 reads CASSHPGQGYGYTF. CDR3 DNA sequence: TGTGCCAGCAGCCACCCCGGGCAGGGCTATGGCTACACCTTC.